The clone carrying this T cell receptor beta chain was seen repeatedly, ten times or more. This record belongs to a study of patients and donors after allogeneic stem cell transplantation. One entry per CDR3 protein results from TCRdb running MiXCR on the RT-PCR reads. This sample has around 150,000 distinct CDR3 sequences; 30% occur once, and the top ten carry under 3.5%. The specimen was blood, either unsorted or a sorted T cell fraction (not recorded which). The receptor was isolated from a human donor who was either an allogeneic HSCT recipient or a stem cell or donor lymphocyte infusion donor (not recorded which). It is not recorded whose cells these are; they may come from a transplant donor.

For the CDR3, the DNA is TGTGCCAGCAGCCAAGTACGAGACAGTCCCCAGCATTTT. This gives the protein CASSQVRDSPQHF. This chain uses TRBV3-1 with TRBJ1-5; tentative D call: TRBD1 (5 bases). V was clipped by 1 base and J by 10 bases, with 11 bases between them. There are 13 residues in the CDR3. The V gene's germline CDR1 is LGHDT and CDR2 YNNKEL (reference sequence).